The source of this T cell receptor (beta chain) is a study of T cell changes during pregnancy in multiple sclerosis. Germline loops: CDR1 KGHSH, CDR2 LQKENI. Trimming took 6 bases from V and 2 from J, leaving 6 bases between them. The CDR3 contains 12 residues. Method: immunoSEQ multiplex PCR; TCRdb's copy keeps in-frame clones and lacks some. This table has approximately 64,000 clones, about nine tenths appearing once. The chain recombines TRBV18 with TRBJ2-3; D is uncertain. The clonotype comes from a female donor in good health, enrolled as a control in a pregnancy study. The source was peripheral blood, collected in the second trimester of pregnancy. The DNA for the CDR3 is TGTGCCAGCTCTCCTACCACAGATACGCAGTATTTT. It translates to CASSPTTDTQYF.